This TCR beta chain was sequenced for a study of cytomegalovirus exposure and HLA in healthy donors. Study-wide context: Earlier work reported about 110 million unique TCR beta sequences from about 190 million T cells. The study's early data release held 75 million to 95 million unique TCRs from HLA-typed donors. Points from the study as a whole: Most TCR sequences were uncommon, yet certain public TCRs appeared in many donors.

The sample holds a few counts of this clone. No antigen is known for it. Both 60 Vbeta primers and 13 Jbeta primers went into the PCR. Only in-frame clones appear in the TCRdb table, and some are missing; sequencing was by immunoSEQ multiplex PCR. The data hold roughly 100,000 clones, with more than 65% observed a single time. This CDR3 contains 14 residues. Germline CDR1 and CDR2: MNHEY and SVGAGI. V was clipped by 0 bases and J by 0 bases, with 6 bases between them. The rearrangement links TRBV6-5 to TRBJ2-7; D call uncertain. This sequence was found in a man aged 25 to 40 in good health and CMV-seronegative. The sequenced sample consisted of PBMCs. The CDR3 region is CASSYSPGSYEQYF. CDR3 sequence (DNA): TGTGCCAGCAGTTACTCCCCGGGCTCCTACGAGCAGTACTTC.